This TCR beta chain was obtained from a study of T cell responses to AZD1222 COVID-19 vaccine. Study overall: Pooled samples include second doses given at about 4 or 12 weeks. General study findings and limits: Spike-specific TCR breadth and depth grew following two AZD1222 doses. Among vaccine-associated CD4 TCRs, coverage spanned spike, with dominance at 160-218 and 743-854.

CDR3 length equals 15 residues. V lost 4 bases to trimming and J lost 1 base, with 13 bases between them. Germline assignment: CDR1 MNHEY and CDR2 SMNVEV (reference sequence). The protocol was immunoSEQ multiplex PCR, while the TCRdb copy is restricted to in-frame clones and leaves out a portion. The sample shows some 120,000 clones, around 87% of them seen only once. On this clone itself: The antigen remains unidentified.

The sequences come from peripheral blood, collected on day 0 of AZD1222 vaccination. The chain is built from TRBV27 and TRBJ1-1, with D maybe TRBD1 (6 bases). The receptor was derived from an adult in good health. The CDR3 sequence is CASSYETGPNTEAFF. In nucleotides, the CDR3 is TGTGCCAGCAGTTATGAGACAGGACCGAACACTGAAGCTTTCTTT.